Presented here are 18 T cell receptor beta chains from one specimen sequenced in a study of CD8 T cells in Susac syndrome. The authors reverse transcribed about 0.5 to 1 ug RNA with random hexamers. TCRdb recomputed calls from the immunoSEQ multiplex PCR reads with MiXCR, one row per CDR3 protein. The sample holds about 190,000 distinct CDR3 sequences; roughly 94% are singletons and the top ten take 0.16%. The sequenced sample consisted of CD8+ T cells from PBMCs. The origin of the receptors is a human donor with Susac syndrome.

V and J are TRBV4-1 and TRBJ2-7, with 10 bases matching TRBD2. V lost 0 bases, J lost 0 bases, and 11 bases stayed unmatched. The CDR3 has 19 residues. Germline V CDR1 and CDR2: MGHRA, YSYEKL. CDR3: CASSQESGTSASTSYEQYF. CDR3 in DNA: TGCGCCAGCAGCCAAGAGTCCGGGACTAGCGCCTCAACCTCCTACGAGCAGTACTTC.

The rearrangement joins TRBV9 to TRBJ2-7; D is possibly TRBD1 (6 bases). Trimming shortened V by 3 bases and J by 2 bases, and 9 bases separated the two germline ends. The V gene's germline CDR1 is SGDLS and CDR2 YYNGEE. The CDR3 is 13 residues long. CDR3 nucleotide sequence: TGTGCCAGCAGCGACGGGACAACCTACGAGCAGTACTTC. This encodes CASSDGTTYEQYF. Variable domain in full (rest from reference TRBV9 and TRBJ2-7): DSGVTQTPKHLITATGQRVTLRCSPRSGDLSVYWYQQSLDQGLQFLIQYYNGEERAKGNILERFSAQQFPDLHSELNLSSLELGDSALYFCASSDGTTYEQYFGPGTRLTVT.

The CDR3, as DNA: TGCGCCAGCAGCGTAACAGGGTCGAACACCGGGGAGCTGTTTTTT. This sequence encodes CASSVTGSNTGELFF. The V and J genes are TRBV5-1 and TRBJ2-2, with D possibly matching TRBD1 (6 bases). Germline loops: CDR1 SGHRS, CDR2 YFSETQ. Trimming pared 4 bases from V and 0 bases from J, leaving 10 bases between. This CDR3 region has 15 residues.

The chain joins TRBV6-5 to TRBJ2-3; no definite D call. CDR1 and CDR2 from the germline V gene are MNHEY and SVGAGI. Trimming stripped 5 bases from V and 2 bases from J, with 14 bases between. The length of the CDR3 is 15 residues. DNA of the CDR3: TGTGCCAGCAGTCTTAATCCTAGATCCACAGATACGCAGTATTTT. Residues: CASSLNPRSTDTQYF.

The chain is built from TRBV3-1 and TRBJ2-7, with 9 bases that match TRBD1. With V trimmed by 7 bases and J by 6 bases, 7 bases remained unmatched. Germline CDR1 reads LGHDT; CDR2 reads YNNKEL (reference sequence). The length of the CDR3 is 13 residues. This chain's CDR3 is CASTGTGRAEQYF. The DNA for the CDR3 is TGTGCCAGCACGGGGACAGGGAGGGCCGAGCAGTACTTC.

This chain connects TRBV30 to TRBJ1-1, with TRBD1 identical over 8 bases. Per germline, CDR1 GTSNPN and CDR2 SVGIG (reference sequence). V gave up 1 base and J gave up 3 bases; unmatched junction bases: 10. The CDR3 extends over 16 amino acids. The CDR3 bases are TGTGCCTGGAGTGGGCGAGGACAGGGTAGGGACACTGAAGCTTTCTTT. Translating gives CAWSGRGQGRDTEAFF.

The chain combines TRBV7-3 with TRBJ2-1; tentatively, D is TRBD2 (6 bases). V shed 2 bases and J shed 6 bases, with 8 bases lying between them. CDR1 and CDR2 from the germline V gene are SGHTA and FQGTGA. The CDR3 has 13 amino acids. Here the CDR3 reads CASSLDSGNEQFF. DNA for the CDR3: TGTGCCAGCAGCTTAGATAGCGGCAATGAGCAGTTCTTC. Full variable domain (missing parts from reference TRBV7-3 and TRBJ2-1): GAGVSQTPSNKVTEKGKYVELRCDPISGHTALYWYRQSLGQGPEFLIYFQGTGAADDSGLPNDRFFAVRPEGSVSTLKIQRTERGDSAVYLCASSLDSGNEQFFGPGTRLTVL.

This chain uses TRBV20-1 with TRBJ2-7; D gene uncertain. Germline values: CDR1 DFQATT, CDR2 SNEGSKA (reference sequence). The CDR3 sequence is 13 residues long. V shed 1 base and J shed 2 bases, with 9 bases lying between them. CDR3 sequence: CSARVPETYEQYF. In DNA, the CDR3 is TGCAGTGCTAGAGTACCCGAAACCTACGAGCAGTACTTC.

V is TRBV10-3 and J is TRBJ2-7; 7 nucleotides align to TRBD1. This CDR3 is 17 amino acids long. With V trimmed by 0 bases and J by 6 bases, 14 bases remained unmatched. Germline V gives CDR1 ENHRY, CDR2 SYGVKD. The DNA for the CDR3 is TGTGCCATCAGTGAGTCTATTGCTAGGGGGCAATCGGTCGAGCAGTACTTC. This encodes CAISESIARGQSVEQYF.

This chain links TRBV7-8 with TRBJ1-2; D unclear. Trimming removed 1 base from V and 4 bases from J, with 10 bases in between. Germline V gene sequence: CDR1 SGHVS, CDR2 FQNEAQ. The CDR3 runs to 14 residues. The CDR3 loop is CASSLGTPFYGYTF. The CDR3 bases are TGTGCCAGCAGCTTAGGAACTCCCTTCTATGGCTACACCTTC.

The chain has TRBV4-1 and TRBJ2-7, with D unclear. The germline CDR1 and CDR2 sequences are MGHRA and YSYEKL. Trimming stripped 1 base from V and 0 bases from J, with 10 bases between. The CDR3 sequence is 15 residues long. CDR3: CASSQVPESSYEQYF. The CDR3 DNA reads TGCGCCAGCAGCCAAGTTCCGGAGAGCTCCTACGAGCAGTACTTC.

The rearrangement joins TRBV5-6 to TRBJ2-7, with TRBD2 as a possible D gene (6 bases). Germline CDR1 reads SGHDT; CDR2 reads YYEEEE. The CDR3 is 14 amino acids. V lost 4 bases and J 3 bases, leaving 14 bases between the germline ends. The CDR3 DNA reads as TGTGCCAGCAGCGACGGACTACGGGACTACGAGCAGTACTTC. Its translation is CASSDGLRDYEQYF.

This clonotype was counted a few times. The genes are TRBV2 and TRBJ2-1; TRBD2 is a possible D gene (5 bases). V was pared by 5 bases and J by 0 bases, with 5 bases between. The CDR3 has 13 amino acids. The germline V gene has CDR1 SNHLY and CDR2 FYNNEI. For the CDR3, the DNA is TGTGCCAGCAGTACTAGCTCCTACAATGAGCAGTTCTTC. Its translation: CASSTSSYNEQFF.

This sequence joins TRBV4-1 and TRBJ1-5; TRBD1 agrees at 7 bases. With V trimmed by 1 base and J by 7 bases, 10 bases remained unmatched. Germline assignment: CDR1 MGHRA and CDR2 YSYEKL. The CDR3 covers 16 residues. CDR3 coding DNA: TGCGCCAGCAGCCAAGGTCGGGACAGATCTGGCCAGCCCCAGCATTTT. This gives the protein CASSQGRDRSGQPQHF.

This chain connects TRBV24-1 to TRBJ2-5; possible D gene TRBD1, 6 bases. Germline CDR1 is KGHDR and CDR2 is SFDVKD. This CDR3 is built from 15 residues. V lost 0 bases and J 5 bases, leaving 12 bases between the germline ends. The CDR3 DNA sequence: TGTGCCACCAGTGATTTGACAGGGATTGGGGAGACCCAGTACTTC. Translating gives CATSDLTGIGETQYF.

This chain links TRBV4-1 with TRBJ2-1; TRBD2 matches 7 bases. V was clipped by 5 bases and J by 8 bases; unmatched bases: 21. This CDR3 has 18 residues. Germline CDR1 MGHRA, CDR2 YSYEKL. CDR3 sequence: CASSTPSPASGLGDEQFF. The CDR3 bases are TGCGCCAGCAGCACACCATCCCCCGCTAGCGGCCTAGGAGATGAGCAGTTCTTC.

The rearrangement links TRBV20-1 to TRBJ2-7; D is unclear. Germline lookup yields CDR1 DFQATT and CDR2 SNEGSKA (reference sequence). The CDR3 loop spans 13 amino acids. Trimming cost V 0 bases and J 0 bases, with 6 bases left between them. DNA for the CDR3: TGCAGTGCTAGAGAAGTTAGCTCCTACGAGCAGTACTTC. This sequence encodes CSAREVSSYEQYF.

The chain has TRBV6-5 and TRBJ2-1; TRBD1 or TRBD2 may be the D gene (7 bases each). CDR3 size: 17 residues. Looked up from germline, CDR1 is MNHEY and CDR2 is SVGAGI. V was clipped by 1 base and J by 2 bases, with 15 bases between them. The CDR3 coding sequence is TGTGCCAGCAGTTACTTAAACAGGGGAGGGCCCTACAATGAGCAGTTCTTC. It translates to CASSYLNRGGPYNEQFF.